These 28 T cell receptor beta chains were sequenced from one sample in a study of cytomegalovirus exposure and HLA in healthy donors. Use of 60 Vbeta and 13 Jbeta primers characterized the PCR. Sequencing used immunoSEQ multiplex PCR; TCRdb keeps in-frame clones, though not all of them. The data hold about 200,000 clones, with over 75% observed a single time. The sequenced sample consisted of PBMCs. The receptors come from a woman in her 30s in good health and CMV-seronegative.

The chain uses TRBV5-1 and TRBJ2-5, with D unclear. This CDR3 has 14 residues. V was trimmed by 2 bases and J by 0 bases, leaving 8 bases between them. Germline CDR1 reads SGHRS; CDR2 reads YFSETQ. CDR3 residues: CASSFPGNQETQYF. DNA for the CDR3: TGCGCCAGCAGCTTCCCAGGAAACCAAGAGACCCAGTACTTC.

The V call is TRBV5-5, the J call TRBJ1-1, with 9 bases that match TRBD1. Germline V gene sequence: CDR1 SGHKS, CDR2 YYEKEE (reference sequence). The CDR3 extends over 17 amino acids. The V segment lost 4 bases and the J segment 3 bases; nucleotides outside the gene matches: 13. The DNA for the CDR3 is TGTGCCAGCAGCCCGACCATACAGGGGGCATCGGACACTGAAGCTTTCTTT. Amino acid sequence: CASSPTIQGASDTEAFF.

The sample holds a few counts of this clone. The rearrangement joins TRBV29-1 to TRBJ2-2; the D gene is possibly TRBD2 (6 bases). CDR3 length equals 15 residues. Deletions cut 3 bases from V and 5 bases from J, with 16 bases between. Germline loops: CDR1 SQVTM, CDR2 ANQGSEA. CDR3 loop: CSVEGEDGSTGELFF. The CDR3 DNA reads as TGCAGCGTTGAGGGGGAGGACGGATCGACCGGGGAGCTGTTTTTT.

The chain recombines TRBV27 with TRBJ1-4; possible D gene TRBD1, 5 bases. This CDR3 is 13 amino acids long. Trimming left V 4 bases short and J 2 bases short, with 5 bases between. Germline CDR1 is MNHEY and CDR2 is SMNVEV (reference sequence). CDR3 nucleotide sequence: TGTGCCAGCAGTTACAGGACTAATGAAAAACTGTTTTTT. Encoded protein: CASSYRTNEKLFF. The full variable domain, in which reference TRBV27 and TRBJ1-4 provide the parts outside the CDR3, is EAQVTQNPRYLITVTGKKLTVTCSQNMNHEYMSWYRQDPGLGLRQIYYSMNVEVTDKGDVPEGYKVSRKEKRNFPLILESPSPNQTSLYFCASSYRTNEKLFFGSGTQLSVL.

V gene TRBV5-1 combines with J gene TRBJ2-7, with 8 bases identical to TRBD1. Germline V gene lookup returns CDR1 SGHRS and CDR2 YFSETQ. The CDR3 covers 15 residues. The V and J ends lost 0 bases and 3 bases, in that order; junction bases with no gene match: 5. CDR3 amino acids: CASSLAPGGFYEQYF. CDR3 bases: TGCGCCAGCAGCTTGGCTCCAGGGGGCTTCTACGAGCAGTACTTC.

V and J are TRBV18 and TRBJ1-5, with 8 bases aligning to TRBD1. With 6 bases clipped from V and 5 bases from J, the junction kept 3 bases outside the gene matches. Germline-derived CDR1 and CDR2 are KGHSH and LQKENI. The CDR3 is made up of 13 amino acids. The CDR3 DNA follows: TGTGCCAGCTCCCCGACAGGGGATCAGCCCCAGCATTTT. Its protein product is CASSPTGDQPQHF.

The rearrangement joins TRBV28 to TRBJ2-3, with TRBD2 identical over 7 bases. CDR3 length equals 13 residues. Germline values: CDR1 MDHEN, CDR2 SYDVKM. The trim removed 7 bases at V and 7 bases at J, leaving 8 bases unmatched. The CDR3 coding sequence is TGTGCCAGCAATGGGCGGGAGTGGTATACGCAGTATTTT. Residues: CASNGREWYTQYF.

The table lists this clone with a few counts. This chain joins TRBV6-5 and TRBJ2-1, with 9 nucleotides matching TRBD2. The junction had 7 bases not matched to a gene; V was cut back by 6 bases and J by 7 bases. The CDR3 covers 14 residues. The germline CDR1 and CDR2 sequences are MNHEY and SVGAGI. For the CDR3, the DNA is TGTGCCAGCAGCAGCGGGAGGACGGGGAATGAGCAGTTCTTC. Encoded protein: CASSSGRTGNEQFF.

This clone was seen once. V gene TRBV15 combines with J gene TRBJ1-4, with 7 positions matching TRBD1. Trimming removed 3 bases from V and 6 bases from J; junction bases left unmatched: 10. Germline V gene lookup returns CDR1 LNHNV and CDR2 YYDKDF (reference sequence). This CDR3 contains 16 residues. The CDR3 here is CATSSGEWDRDEKLFF. CDR3 DNA: TGTGCCACCAGCAGTGGAGAATGGGACAGAGATGAAAAACTGTTTTTT.

In the case of this clone: This sample includes further DNA sequences coding for the same CDR3. The CDR3, as DNA: TGTGCCAGCTCACCACCGTCGGGTTATGGCTACACCTTC. It encodes CASSPPSGYGYTF. The V gene is TRBV18, the J gene TRBJ1-2; D is unresolved. The CDR3 length is 13 residues. Germline lookup yields CDR1 KGHSH and CDR2 LQKENI. Trimming took off 0 bases at V and 5 bases at J, with 7 bases between the two ends. The variable domain in full, completed from reference TRBV18 and TRBJ1-2, reads NAGVMQNPRHLVRRRGQEARLRCSPMKGHSHVYWYRQLPEEGLKFMVYLQKENIIDESGMPKERFSAEFPKEGPSILRIQQVVRGDSAAYFCASSPPSGYGYTFGSGTRLTVV.

V and J are TRBV13 and TRBJ2-1, with 8 nucleotides matching TRBD1. The CDR3 is 14 amino acids. Per germline, CDR1 PRHDT and CDR2 FYEKMQ (reference sequence). Trimming at V came to 5 bases and at J to 7 bases, leaving 7 bases not matched to a gene. The CDR3 DNA reads as TGTGCCAGCAGCCAGAGGACAGGGTGGAATGAGCAGTTCTTC. Its translation: CASSQRTGWNEQFF.

J is TRBJ2-7 and V is TRBV28; TRBD2 is a possible D gene (6 bases). The CDR3 extends over 15 amino acids. Germline assignment: CDR1 MDHEN and CDR2 SYDVKM. With 5 bases removed from V and 0 bases from J, the gap between germline ends came to 14 bases. In DNA form, the CDR3 reads TGTGCCAGCAGTCCTCTCTCGCGGGGCTCCTACGAGCAGTACTTC. Its translation is CASSPLSRGSYEQYF.

The chain carries TRBV6-5 and TRBJ2-2; D possibly corresponds to TRBD2 (6 bases). Germline V gives CDR1 MNHEY, CDR2 SVGAGI. The germline V and J ends were trimmed by 6 bases and 6 bases, with 14 bases remaining between them. This CDR3 spans 14 amino acids. This CDR3 reads CASRKGTPPGELFF. CDR3 in DNA: TGTGCCAGCAGGAAGGGGACTCCACCCGGGGAGCTGTTTTTT.

The chain carries TRBV6-6 and TRBJ1-2, with D perhaps matching TRBD1 (6 bases). Germline V gene data show CDR1 as MNHNY and CDR2 as SVGAGI (reference sequence). The V end was cut by 6 bases, the J end by 3 bases, with 14 bases between. CDR3 length: 14 residues. The CDR3 is CASRRRTVDYGYTF. In DNA, the CDR3 is TGTGCCAGCAGGCGAAGGACAGTCGACTATGGCTACACCTTC.

The gene calls are TRBV11-2 and TRBJ1-3; D is unresolved. The CDR3 totals 12 residues. The ends were cut back, 8 bases at V and 7 bases at J, with 12 bases in the middle. Germline V gene data show CDR1 as SGHAT and CDR2 as FQNNGV. The CDR3 DNA is TGTGCCAGCTATGCAGCCGGGAACACCATATATTTT. The encoded protein is CASYAAGNTIYF.

The CDR3 reads CASSDRGPDTQYF. In nucleotides, the CDR3 is TGTGCCAGCAGTGACAGGGGGCCTGATACGCAGTATTTT. V gene TRBV25-1 combines with J gene TRBJ2-3, with 8 bases matching TRBD1. V lost 3 bases, J lost 6 bases, and 2 bases stayed unmatched. Germline assignment: CDR1 MGHDK and CDR2 SYGVNS. This CDR3 has 13 amino acids.

The CDR3 DNA sequence: TGTGCCAGCAGTGAACTAGCGGGAGGGTACGAGCAGTACTTC. Encoded protein: CASSELAGGYEQYF. This rearrangement joins TRBV27 to TRBJ2-5; 13 nucleotides line up with TRBD2. The DNA end favors TRBJ2-7, so the J call may be wrong. CDR3 length equals 14 residues. Germline lookup yields CDR1 MNHEY and CDR2 SMNVEV (reference sequence).

This clone was detected only a few times. J is TRBJ2-1 and V is TRBV27; tentatively, D is TRBD2 (6 bases). Germline lookup yields CDR1 MNHEY and CDR2 SMNVEV (reference sequence). The V and J ends lost 6 bases and 0 bases respectively, with 9 bases between them. This CDR3 contains 14 residues. The chain's CDR3 is CASRRGSSYNEQFF. DNA of the CDR3: TGTGCCAGCAGACGGGGGAGCTCCTACAATGAGCAGTTCTTC.

This sequence joins TRBV29-1 and TRBJ2-3; D ambiguous. This CDR3 has 9 residues. Germline V CDR1 and CDR2: SQVTM, ANQGSEA. V dropped 6 bases and J dropped 4 bases, with 2 bases sitting between them. CDR3 sequence: CSVSDTQYF. The CDR3 DNA follows: TGCAGCGTCTCAGATACGCAGTATTTT.

The rearrangement uses TRBV2 and TRBJ1-1, with 8 nucleotides matching TRBD1. CDR3 length equals 16 residues. V lost 8 bases and J lost 4; bases outside the gene matches: 15. Germline loops: CDR1 SNHLY, CDR2 FYNNEI. CDR3 protein: CASDKRGQGFFTEAFF. Written as DNA, the CDR3 is TGTGCCAGCGACAAAAGAGGACAGGGTTTTTTCACTGAAGCTTTCTTT.

This clone was counted a few times. The chain employs TRBV4-2 and TRBJ2-7, with 10 bases lining up with TRBD1. The V gene end was trimmed by 0 bases and the J gene end by 2 bases; junction bases not matched to a gene: 4. Germline assignment: CDR1 LGHNA and CDR2 YNFKEQ. This CDR3 is built from 16 residues. The CDR3 DNA follows: TGTGCCAGCAGCCAAGAGCCTGGGACAGGGGCCTACGAGCAGTACTTC. Its translation is CASSQEPGTGAYEQYF.

The rearrangement uses TRBV9 and TRBJ1-2; possibly TRBD1 for D (5 bases). V was shortened by 0 bases and J by 7 bases, with 19 bases between the two germline ends. The germline gives CDR1 SGDLS, CDR2 YYNGEE. There are 16 residues in the CDR3. The DNA for the CDR3 is TGTGCCAGCAGCGTAGATCTTCGGGGGATCACCACTGGCTACACCTTC. This sequence encodes CASSVDLRGITTGYTF.

The gene calls are TRBV4-1 and TRBJ1-2; 7 nucleotides align to TRBD1. Germline assignment: CDR1 MGHRA and CDR2 YSYEKL. The trim removed 0 bases at V and 5 bases at J, leaving 6 bases unmatched. This CDR3 region has 15 residues. The DNA of the CDR3 is TGCGCCAGCAGCCAAGATCCTACAGGGGATTATGGCTACACCTTC. Translating gives CASSQDPTGDYGYTF.

The DNA of the CDR3 is TGTGCCAGCGCCCCAGGGGTTACCTACGAGCAGTACTTC. It specifies CASAPGVTYEQYF. The chain couples TRBV27 to TRBJ2-7, with D tentatively TRBD1 (6 bases). Looked up from germline, CDR1 is MNHEY and CDR2 is SMNVEV (reference sequence). The ends were cut back, 8 bases at V and 2 bases at J, with 13 bases in the middle. The CDR3 runs to 13 residues.

This rearrangement joins TRBV4-1 to TRBJ1-2; TRBD1 aligns across 8 bases. The trim removed 5 bases at V and 4 bases at J, leaving 12 bases unmatched. Germline V CDR1 and CDR2: MGHRA, YSYEKL. The CDR3 totals 16 residues. CDR3 sequence (DNA): TGCGCCAGCAGCACGGCGCAGGGGGCGAGAAGCTATGGCTACACCTTC. It encodes CASSTAQGARSYGYTF.

This clone was seen just once. The V and J genes are TRBV27 and TRBJ1-1; the match to TRBD1 covers 8 bases. This CDR3 comprises 15 residues. J lost 1 base, V lost 4 bases, and 5 bases had no gene match. CDR1 and CDR2 (germline): MNHEY, SMNVEV (reference sequence). CDR3 protein: CASSSWTGPNTEAFF. In nucleotides, the CDR3 is TGTGCCAGCAGTTCTTGGACAGGGCCGAACACTGAAGCTTTCTTT.

The chain links TRBV29-1 to TRBJ2-1; D is perhaps TRBD1 (8 bases). The CDR3 length is 15 residues. Trimming cost V 7 bases and J 8 bases, with 24 bases left between them. From germline, CDR1 is SQVTM and CDR2 ANQGSEA. CDR3 bases: TGCAGCGGGCAAAATGACAGGGGTGGGAGGGATGAGCAGTTCTTC. Its translation is CSGQNDRGGRDEQFF.

This clone has only a few counts. CDR3 sequence (DNA): TGTGCCAGCAGATTTTCATGGACAATGGACACTGAAGCTTTCTTT. Translating it yields CASRFSWTMDTEAFF. The chain combines TRBV6-5 with TRBJ1-1; tentatively, D is TRBD1 (5 bases). This CDR3 is 15 amino acids long. From germline, CDR1 is MNHEY and CDR2 SVGAGI. The ends were cut back, 6 bases at V and 3 bases at J, with 17 bases in the middle.